This passage covers 20 T cell receptor beta chains from one sample sequenced in a study of cytomegalovirus exposure and HLA in healthy donors. The study ran its PCR with 60 Vbeta and 13 Jbeta primers. Data came from immunoSEQ multiplex PCR; TCRdb stores just in-frame clones and leaves some out. Among fewer than 150,000 clones listed, around 77% were seen once. Sequencing was done on a sample of PBMCs. The source of these receptors is a man aged 25 to 40 in good health and CMV-seronegative.

The rearrangement links TRBV7-9 to TRBJ2-7, with D possibly being TRBD1 (6 bases). CDR3 size: 13 residues. Trimming removed 5 bases from V and 0 bases from J, with 8 bases in between. Germline V gene lookup returns CDR1 SEHNR and CDR2 FQNEAQ (reference sequence). DNA for the CDR3: TGTGCCAGCAGCGGACAGCTCTCCTACGAGCAGTACTTC. Its protein is CASSGQLSYEQYF.

V is TRBV19 and J is TRBJ2-2, with D perhaps TRBD1 (6 bases). V lost 1 base, J lost 5 bases, and 14 bases lay in between. Per the germline V gene, CDR1 is LNHDA and CDR2 is SQIVND (reference sequence). CDR3 length equals 16 residues. The CDR3 nucleotides read TGTGCCAGTAGTATAGTTACACAGGGTTGGACCGGGGAGCTGTTTTTT. Translation gives CASSIVTQGWTGELFF.

This clone was seen a few times. The chain joins TRBV27 to TRBJ2-5, with no clear D. V was pared by 5 bases and J by 4 bases, with 5 bases between. CDR3 size: 11 residues. Germline V gene lookup returns CDR1 MNHEY and CDR2 SMNVEV (reference sequence). The CDR3, as DNA: TGTGCCAGCAGTACCAGAGAGACCCAGTACTTC. Protein: CASSTRETQYF.

The CDR3 loop is CASSQFTSGRATGELFF. The CDR3 coding sequence is TGCGCCAGCAGCCAATTTACTAGCGGGAGAGCCACCGGGGAGCTGTTTTTT. The chain joins TRBV4-1 to TRBJ2-2, with 11 bases matching TRBD2. The ends lost 2 bases at V and 4 bases at J; junction bases unmatched: 6. This CDR3 has 17 amino acids. Germline CDR1 MGHRA, CDR2 YSYEKL.

The chain employs TRBV18 and TRBJ1-2; a possible D gene is TRBD1 (5 bases). In germline, CDR1 is KGHSH, CDR2 LQKENI. The CDR3 totals 14 residues. V was shortened by 4 bases and J by 9 bases, with 18 bases between the two germline ends. Here the CDR3 reads CASSLTTAGNSYTF. The DNA of the CDR3 is TGTGCCAGCTCACTCACCACGGCAGGGAATAGCTACACCTTC.

The chain is built from TRBV23-1 and TRBJ1-5; 7 bases are shared with TRBD1. TRBV23-1 is designated an ORF whose function remains uncertain. The V and J ends lost 8 bases and 6 bases, in that order; junction bases with no gene match: 10. The CDR3 is 14 residues long. This CDR3 reads CASGCDRVGQPQHF. Here the CDR3 DNA reads TGCGCCAGCGGATGCGACAGGGTAGGTCAGCCCCAGCATTTT.

This clone was seen a single time. The J gene is TRBJ2-6, the V gene TRBV6-1, with 7 nucleotides matching TRBD2. CDR3 size: 17 residues. Looked up from germline, CDR1 is MNHNS and CDR2 is SASEGT. J gave up 0 bases and V 7 bases, and 9 bases lay outside the gene matches. CDR3 sequence: CASTEAGTISGANVLTF. The CDR3 DNA is TGTGCCAGCACAGAAGCAGGGACTATCTCTGGGGCCAACGTCCTGACTTTC.

V is TRBV10-3 and J is TRBJ1-5; D gene ambiguous. The V gene lost 2 bases and the J gene lost 5 bases, with 10 bases spanning the gap. The CDR3 is 14 residues long. CDR1 ENHRY and CDR2 SYGVKD come from the germline V gene. The CDR3 reads CAISEAGGDQPQHF. For the CDR3, the DNA is TGTGCCATCAGTGAGGCGGGTGGTGATCAGCCCCAGCATTTT.

This clone has only one observation. The J gene is TRBJ2-2, the V gene TRBV4-2; 8 nucleotides match TRBD1. The J segment lost 1 base and the V segment lost 1 base, leaving 11 bases of the junction unmatched. This CDR3 has 19 residues. Germline CDR1 LGHNA, CDR2 YNFKEQ. The CDR3 nucleotides read TGTGCCAGCAGCCAAGTCCTCTCGGCAGGGGGCAAGAACACCGGGGAGCTGTTTTTT. Protein sequence: CASSQVLSAGGKNTGELFF.

The chain employs TRBV6-6 and TRBJ1-2; D remains unclear. Trimming cost V 5 bases and J 8 bases, with 9 bases left between them. This CDR3 region has 11 residues. From germline, CDR1 is MNHNY and CDR2 SVGAGI (reference sequence). The CDR3 loop reads CASSHNMGYTF. Here the CDR3 DNA reads TGTGCCAGCAGTCACAACATGGGCTACACCTTC.

The CDR3 protein is CATQSTGGSGELFF. The DNA for the CDR3 is TGTGCCACCCAATCGACAGGGGGGTCCGGGGAGCTGTTTTTT. V and J are TRBV15 and TRBJ2-2; 9 bases map to TRBD1. J gave up 6 bases and V 8 bases, and 7 bases lay outside the gene matches. This CDR3 has 14 residues. CDR1 is LNHNV and CDR2 is YYDKDF in the germline V gene (reference sequence).

V gene TRBV7-9 combines with J gene TRBJ1-1; maybe TRBD1 (5 bases). V lost 3 bases and J lost 1, with 15 bases in between. The CDR3 sequence is 16 residues long. Germline values: CDR1 SEHNR, CDR2 FQNEAQ (reference sequence). In DNA form, the CDR3 reads TGTGCCAGCAGCTTTACGCTCAGGGCAGCGAACACTGAAGCTTTCTTT. Translated, it gives CASSFTLRAANTEAFF. The entire variable domain, with the rest obtained from reference TRBV7-9 and TRBJ1-1, is as follows: DTGVSQNPRHKITKRGQNVTFRCDPISEHNRLYWYRQTLGQGPEFLTYFQNEAQLEKSRLLSDRFSAERPKGSFSTLEIQRTEQGDSAMYLCASSFTLRAANTEAFFGQGTRLTVV.

Written as DNA, the CDR3 is TGCGCCAGCAGACTGGCGGGAGCCCTAGTAGATACGCAGTATTTT. Protein product: CASRLAGALVDTQYF. This sequence joins TRBV5-1 and TRBJ2-3; 7 bases align to TRBD2. Germline V gene lookup returns CDR1 SGHRS and CDR2 YFSETQ. The CDR3 loop spans 15 amino acids. V trimming: 5 bases; J trimming: 5 bases; junction bases outside the gene matches: 11.

This clone was picked up one time. The chain links TRBV5-1 to TRBJ1-2, with 11 bases lining up with TRBD1. Germline lookup yields CDR1 SGHRS and CDR2 YFSETQ. The junction had 9 bases not matched to a gene; V was cut back by 3 bases and J by 8 bases. The CDR3 has 15 amino acids. The DNA for the CDR3 is TGCGCCAGCAGCTCTAAGGGACAGGGGGGATTGGGCTACACCTTC. Protein product: CASSSKGQGGLGYTF.

This clone has more than one count but fewer than ten. The genes are TRBV4-2 and TRBJ1-5, with 10 bases fitting TRBD1. CDR3 length: 16 residues. The V gene end was trimmed by 0 bases and the J gene end by 5 bases; junction bases not matched to a gene: 4. Germline CDR1 LGHNA, CDR2 YNFKEQ. This chain's CDR3 is CASSQDSGQGYQPQHF. The DNA for the CDR3 is TGTGCCAGCAGCCAAGATTCGGGACAGGGGTATCAGCCCCAGCATTTT.

This clone was counted once. The chain carries TRBV18 and TRBJ2-7; D might be TRBD2 (5 bases). This CDR3 has 13 residues. Germline CDR1 reads KGHSH; CDR2 reads LQKENI. Trimming took 5 bases from V and 7 from J, leaving 15 bases between them. In DNA, the CDR3 is TGTGCCAGCTCATCAACTAACGGGGATGAGCAGTACTTC. The encoded protein is CASSSTNGDEQYF.

V and J are TRBV4-2 and TRBJ2-3; 12 nucleotides align to TRBD2. CDR3 length equals 17 residues. Per germline, CDR1 LGHNA and CDR2 YNFKEQ. V lost 0 bases and J lost 11; bases outside the gene matches: 12. The CDR3 spells CASSQDGASGRAEMQYF. In DNA form, the CDR3 reads TGTGCCAGCAGCCAAGATGGCGCTAGCGGGAGGGCCGAGATGCAGTATTTT.

The genes are TRBV19 and TRBJ2-6, with TRBD1 matching over 7 bases. The CDR3 covers 15 residues. Trimming cost V 10 bases and J 4 bases; bases outside gene matches: 10. In germline, CDR1 is LNHDA, CDR2 SQIVND (reference sequence). The CDR3 is CATAQGRSGANVLTF. The CDR3 region has the DNA TGTGCCACTGCACAGGGGCGATCCGGGGCCAACGTCCTGACTTTC.

This chain uses TRBV6-1 with TRBJ2-5; possible D gene TRBD1, 6 bases. The CDR3 covers 13 residues. Trimming removed 6 bases from V and 4 bases from J, with 12 bases in between. Germline V gene lookup returns CDR1 MNHNS and CDR2 SASEGT. DNA for the CDR3: TGTGCCAGCAGGCCAGGACAGATAGAGACCCAGTACTTC. It is translated as CASRPGQIETQYF.

The chain is built from TRBV5-8 and TRBJ1-2; D unclear. Germline V lookup: CDR1 SGHTS, CDR2 YDEGEE. Trimming removed 1 base at V and 2 bases at J, with 6 bases between. The length of the CDR3 is 13 residues. The CDR3 DNA reads TGTGCCAGCAGCTTGAGAGGGAACTATGGCTACACCTTC. It translates to CASSLRGNYGYTF.